This TCR beta chain was captured by sequencing in a study of OX40 agonist ivuxolimab in advanced cancers. Sequencing was performed with immunoSEQ multiplex PCR; in TCRdb, only in-frame clones are kept and a portion is missing. The profile shows approximately 82,000 clones, around 90% of them singletons. Study observations and caveats: In the 0.1 to 3.0 mg/kg range, CD4+ and CD8+ blood T cells had expanded clonally by week 6. In general, CD8+ T cells held more expanded clones than CD4+ did, on average.

On this clone itself: Antigen unknown.

This specimen consisted of CD4+ or CD8+ T cells sorted from blood, obtained in a trial of the OX40 agonist ivuxolimab. The sequence was collected from an adult with an advanced solid tumor such as melanoma, head and neck, liver or kidney cancer.

The CDR3 region is CASSLGGLSDTQYF. As DNA, the CDR3 is TGCGCCAGCAGCTTGGGAGGTTTATCAGATACGCAGTATTTT. The chain uses TRBV5-1 and TRBJ2-3; D unresolved. Germline CDR1 and CDR2: SGHRS and YFSETQ. Trimming stripped 0 bases from V and 4 bases from J, with 9 bases between. The CDR3 is made up of 14 amino acids.